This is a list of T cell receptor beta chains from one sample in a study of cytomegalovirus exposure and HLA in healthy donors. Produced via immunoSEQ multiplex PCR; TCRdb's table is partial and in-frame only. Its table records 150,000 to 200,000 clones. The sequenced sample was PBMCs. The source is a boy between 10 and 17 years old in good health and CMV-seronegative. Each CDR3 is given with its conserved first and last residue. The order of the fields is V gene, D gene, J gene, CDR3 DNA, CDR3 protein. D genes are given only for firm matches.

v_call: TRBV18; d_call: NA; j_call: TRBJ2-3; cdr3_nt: TGTGCCAACTATTGGGGACTCAATAGCACAGATACGCAGTATTTT; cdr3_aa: CANYWGLNSTDTQYF
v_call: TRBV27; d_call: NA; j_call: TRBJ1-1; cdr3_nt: TGTGCCAGCAGTTTTGGGCGGGACACTGAAGCTTTCTTT; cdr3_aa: CASSFGRDTEAFF
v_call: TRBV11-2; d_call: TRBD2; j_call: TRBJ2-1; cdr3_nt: TGTGCCAGCAGCTTAGATAGGTATAGCGGGGGGGCCGGTGAGCAGTTCTTC; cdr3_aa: CASSLDRYSGGAGEQFF
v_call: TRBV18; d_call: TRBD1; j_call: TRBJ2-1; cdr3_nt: TGTGCCAGCTCACCGCAAACCAGGGGGAATGAGCAGTTCTTC; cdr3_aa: CASSPQTRGNEQFF
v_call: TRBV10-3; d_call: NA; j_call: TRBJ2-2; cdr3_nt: TGTGCCATCAGTGATGGAAGGGGAGGATACACCGGGGAGCTGTTTTTT; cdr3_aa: CAISDGRGGYTGELFF
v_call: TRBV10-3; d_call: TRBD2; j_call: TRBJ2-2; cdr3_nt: TGTGCCATCGGAGACACGCGGGGGGGCCTCACCGGGGAGCTGTTTTTT; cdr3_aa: CAIGDTRGGLTGELFF
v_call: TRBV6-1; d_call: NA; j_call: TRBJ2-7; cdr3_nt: TGTGCCAGCAGTGAAGCGCGGGACAGATTCCCCCTGGAGCAGTACTTC; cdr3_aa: CASSEARDRFPLEQYF
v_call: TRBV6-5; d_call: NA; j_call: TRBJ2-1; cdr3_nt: TGTGCCAGCAGTTACGAAGGGGCTAGCTCCTACAATGAGCAGTTCTTC; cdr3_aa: CASSYEGASSYNEQFF
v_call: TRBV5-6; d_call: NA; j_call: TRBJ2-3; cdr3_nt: TGTGCCAGCAGTACCTACGGAGCGGGCCCTATCACAGATACGCAGTATTTT; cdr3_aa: CASSTYGAGPITDTQYF
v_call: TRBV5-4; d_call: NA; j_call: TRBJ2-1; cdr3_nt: TGTGCCAGCAGTTTGGGGTCCGGTGAGCAGTTCTTC; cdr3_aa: CASSLGSGEQFF
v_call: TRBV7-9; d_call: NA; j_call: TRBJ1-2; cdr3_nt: TGTGCCAGCAGCTTGATTACGGGCTATGGCTACACCTTC; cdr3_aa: CASSLITGYGYTF
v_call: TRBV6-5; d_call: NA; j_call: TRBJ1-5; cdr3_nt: TGTGCCAGCAGTTACTCGGGGCAAAACAATCAGCCCCAGCATTTT; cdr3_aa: CASSYSGQNNQPQHF
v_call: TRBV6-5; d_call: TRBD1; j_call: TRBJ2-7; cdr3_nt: TGTGCCAGCGCCGGGACAGGGGGGTACGAGCAGTACTTC; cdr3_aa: CASAGTGGYEQYF
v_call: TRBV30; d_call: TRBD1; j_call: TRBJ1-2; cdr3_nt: TGTGCCTGGACCGGACAGGGGACCGATGGCTACACCTTC; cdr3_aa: CAWTGQGTDGYTF
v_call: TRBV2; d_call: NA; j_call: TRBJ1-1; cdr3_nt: TGTGCCAGCAGCGTCCTACAGGAGAACACTGAAGCTTTCTTT; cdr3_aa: CASSVLQENTEAFF
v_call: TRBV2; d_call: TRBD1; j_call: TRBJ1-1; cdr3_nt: TGTGCCAGCAGTGCGGGACAGTTATTGATTGAAGCTTTCTTT; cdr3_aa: CASSAGQLLIEAFF
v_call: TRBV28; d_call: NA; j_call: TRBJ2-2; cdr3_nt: TGTGCCAGCAGTTTTAGCGGCCCCCCACCCGGGGAGCTGTTTTTT; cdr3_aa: CASSFSGPPPGELFF
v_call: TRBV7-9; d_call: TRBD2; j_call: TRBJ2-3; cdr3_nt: TGTGCCAGCAGCCCCGGGGGGGTTTTCGGGGCAGATACGCAGTATTTT; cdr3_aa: CASSPGGVFGADTQYF
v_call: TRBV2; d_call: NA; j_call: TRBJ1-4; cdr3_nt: TGTGCCAGCAGTGGACGGGTCGGGAGTGAAAAACTGTTTTTT; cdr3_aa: CASSGRVGSEKLFF
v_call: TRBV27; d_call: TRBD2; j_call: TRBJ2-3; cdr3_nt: TGTGCCAGCAGCCTAGCGGGTAACACAGATACGCAGTATTTT; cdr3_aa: CASSLAGNTDTQYF
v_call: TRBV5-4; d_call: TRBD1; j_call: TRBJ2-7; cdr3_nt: TGTGCCAGCAGCTCGAAGGTACAGGGGGCGGTGGTAAACGAGCAGTACTTC; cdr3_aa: CASSSKVQGAVVNEQYF
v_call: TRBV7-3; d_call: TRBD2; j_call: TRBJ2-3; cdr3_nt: TGTGCCAGCAGCGAACAAGGGACTAGCGGGGATATCACAGATACGCAGTATTTT; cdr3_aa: CASSEQGTSGDITDTQYF
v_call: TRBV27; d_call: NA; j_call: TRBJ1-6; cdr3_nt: TGTGCCAGCAGTTTATACCAGGGCCTCCTTTCACCCCTCCACTTT; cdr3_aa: CASSLYQGLLSPLHF
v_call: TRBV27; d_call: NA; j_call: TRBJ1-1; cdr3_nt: TGTGCCAGTAAGAGGGCAGGGGCTAACACTGAAGCTTTCTTT; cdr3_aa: CASKRAGANTEAFF
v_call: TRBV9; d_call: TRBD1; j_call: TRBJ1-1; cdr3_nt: TGTGCCAGCAGCGTCCTTCCTACAGGGGGCACTGAAGCTTTCTTT; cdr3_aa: CASSVLPTGGTEAFF
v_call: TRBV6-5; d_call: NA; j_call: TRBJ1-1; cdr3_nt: TGTGCCAGCAGTTACTCCACGAGGGTGGACACTGAAGCTTTCTTT; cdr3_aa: CASSYSTRVDTEAFF
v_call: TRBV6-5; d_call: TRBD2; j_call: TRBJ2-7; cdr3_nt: TGTGCCAGCAGTTTACTAGCGGGGGGTCAGCACGAGCAGTACTTC; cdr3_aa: CASSLLAGGQHEQYF
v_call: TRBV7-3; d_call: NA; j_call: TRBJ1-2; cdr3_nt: TGTGCCAGCAGCTACGACAGGAACTATGGCTACACCTTC; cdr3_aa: CASSYDRNYGYTF
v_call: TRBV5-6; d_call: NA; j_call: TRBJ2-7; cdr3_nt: TGTGCCAGCAGTCCCAGGGTAACTGGCGAGCAGTACTTC; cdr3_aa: CASSPRVTGEQYF
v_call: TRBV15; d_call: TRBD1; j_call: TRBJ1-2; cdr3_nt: TGTGCCACCAGCAGAGATGGTGAGGGGGCGAGAGGCTACACCTTC; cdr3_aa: CATSRDGEGARGYTF
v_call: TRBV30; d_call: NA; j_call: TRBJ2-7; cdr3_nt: TGTGCCTGGAGTGTAGTGTCGAGCGAGCAGTACTTC; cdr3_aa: CAWSVVSSEQYF
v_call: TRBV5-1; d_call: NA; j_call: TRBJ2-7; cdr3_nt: TGCGCCAGCAGTAAGACAGGCGGATCCTACGAGCAGTACTTC; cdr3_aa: CASSKTGGSYEQYF
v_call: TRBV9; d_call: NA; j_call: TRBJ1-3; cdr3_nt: TGTGCCAGCAGCGTAGCCCCTATCCAAGTCGACTCTGGAAACACCATATATTTT; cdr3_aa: CASSVAPIQVDSGNTIYF
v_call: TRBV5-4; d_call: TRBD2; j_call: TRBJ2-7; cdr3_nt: TGTGCCAGCAGCCCATCCCCTCAAAGCGGGGGGGCCTACGAGCAGTACTTC; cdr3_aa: CASSPSPQSGGAYEQYF
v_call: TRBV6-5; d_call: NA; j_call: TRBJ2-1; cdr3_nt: TGTGCCAGCAGTTACTCGAGAGGGAACAATGAGCAGTTCTTC; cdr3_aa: CASSYSRGNNEQFF
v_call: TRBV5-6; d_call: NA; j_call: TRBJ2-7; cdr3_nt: TGTGCCAGCAGCTTGGCGGTGGGGCTGAGGACCTACGAGCAGTACTTC; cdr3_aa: CASSLAVGLRTYEQYF
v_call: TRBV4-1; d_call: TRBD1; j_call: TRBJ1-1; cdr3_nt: TGCGCCAGCAGCCCTAAACCCGGGACAGGGGTCACTGAAGCTTTCTTT; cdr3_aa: CASSPKPGTGVTEAFF
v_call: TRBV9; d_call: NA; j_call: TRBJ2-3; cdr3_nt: TGTGCCAGCAGCGTCGGACGGGGGAGCACAGATACGCAGTATTTT; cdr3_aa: CASSVGRGSTDTQYF
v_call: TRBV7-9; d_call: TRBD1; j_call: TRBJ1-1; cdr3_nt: TGTGCCAGCAGCTCCTACAGGGGTATGGGCACTGAAGCTTTCTTT; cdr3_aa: CASSSYRGMGTEAFF
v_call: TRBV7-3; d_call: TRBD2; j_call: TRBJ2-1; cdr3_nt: TGTGCCAGCAGCTTAACGGGAGCGGGGGGGCGGAATGAGCAGTTCTTC; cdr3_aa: CASSLTGAGGRNEQFF
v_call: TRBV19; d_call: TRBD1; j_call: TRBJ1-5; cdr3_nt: TGTGCGGGGGGGACAGGCGGGATTGAGGCCCAGCATTTT; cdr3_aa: CAGGTGGIEAQHF
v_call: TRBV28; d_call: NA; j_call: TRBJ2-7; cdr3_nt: TGTGCCAGCAGCGGTCTTTACGAGCAGTACTTC; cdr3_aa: CASSGLYEQYF